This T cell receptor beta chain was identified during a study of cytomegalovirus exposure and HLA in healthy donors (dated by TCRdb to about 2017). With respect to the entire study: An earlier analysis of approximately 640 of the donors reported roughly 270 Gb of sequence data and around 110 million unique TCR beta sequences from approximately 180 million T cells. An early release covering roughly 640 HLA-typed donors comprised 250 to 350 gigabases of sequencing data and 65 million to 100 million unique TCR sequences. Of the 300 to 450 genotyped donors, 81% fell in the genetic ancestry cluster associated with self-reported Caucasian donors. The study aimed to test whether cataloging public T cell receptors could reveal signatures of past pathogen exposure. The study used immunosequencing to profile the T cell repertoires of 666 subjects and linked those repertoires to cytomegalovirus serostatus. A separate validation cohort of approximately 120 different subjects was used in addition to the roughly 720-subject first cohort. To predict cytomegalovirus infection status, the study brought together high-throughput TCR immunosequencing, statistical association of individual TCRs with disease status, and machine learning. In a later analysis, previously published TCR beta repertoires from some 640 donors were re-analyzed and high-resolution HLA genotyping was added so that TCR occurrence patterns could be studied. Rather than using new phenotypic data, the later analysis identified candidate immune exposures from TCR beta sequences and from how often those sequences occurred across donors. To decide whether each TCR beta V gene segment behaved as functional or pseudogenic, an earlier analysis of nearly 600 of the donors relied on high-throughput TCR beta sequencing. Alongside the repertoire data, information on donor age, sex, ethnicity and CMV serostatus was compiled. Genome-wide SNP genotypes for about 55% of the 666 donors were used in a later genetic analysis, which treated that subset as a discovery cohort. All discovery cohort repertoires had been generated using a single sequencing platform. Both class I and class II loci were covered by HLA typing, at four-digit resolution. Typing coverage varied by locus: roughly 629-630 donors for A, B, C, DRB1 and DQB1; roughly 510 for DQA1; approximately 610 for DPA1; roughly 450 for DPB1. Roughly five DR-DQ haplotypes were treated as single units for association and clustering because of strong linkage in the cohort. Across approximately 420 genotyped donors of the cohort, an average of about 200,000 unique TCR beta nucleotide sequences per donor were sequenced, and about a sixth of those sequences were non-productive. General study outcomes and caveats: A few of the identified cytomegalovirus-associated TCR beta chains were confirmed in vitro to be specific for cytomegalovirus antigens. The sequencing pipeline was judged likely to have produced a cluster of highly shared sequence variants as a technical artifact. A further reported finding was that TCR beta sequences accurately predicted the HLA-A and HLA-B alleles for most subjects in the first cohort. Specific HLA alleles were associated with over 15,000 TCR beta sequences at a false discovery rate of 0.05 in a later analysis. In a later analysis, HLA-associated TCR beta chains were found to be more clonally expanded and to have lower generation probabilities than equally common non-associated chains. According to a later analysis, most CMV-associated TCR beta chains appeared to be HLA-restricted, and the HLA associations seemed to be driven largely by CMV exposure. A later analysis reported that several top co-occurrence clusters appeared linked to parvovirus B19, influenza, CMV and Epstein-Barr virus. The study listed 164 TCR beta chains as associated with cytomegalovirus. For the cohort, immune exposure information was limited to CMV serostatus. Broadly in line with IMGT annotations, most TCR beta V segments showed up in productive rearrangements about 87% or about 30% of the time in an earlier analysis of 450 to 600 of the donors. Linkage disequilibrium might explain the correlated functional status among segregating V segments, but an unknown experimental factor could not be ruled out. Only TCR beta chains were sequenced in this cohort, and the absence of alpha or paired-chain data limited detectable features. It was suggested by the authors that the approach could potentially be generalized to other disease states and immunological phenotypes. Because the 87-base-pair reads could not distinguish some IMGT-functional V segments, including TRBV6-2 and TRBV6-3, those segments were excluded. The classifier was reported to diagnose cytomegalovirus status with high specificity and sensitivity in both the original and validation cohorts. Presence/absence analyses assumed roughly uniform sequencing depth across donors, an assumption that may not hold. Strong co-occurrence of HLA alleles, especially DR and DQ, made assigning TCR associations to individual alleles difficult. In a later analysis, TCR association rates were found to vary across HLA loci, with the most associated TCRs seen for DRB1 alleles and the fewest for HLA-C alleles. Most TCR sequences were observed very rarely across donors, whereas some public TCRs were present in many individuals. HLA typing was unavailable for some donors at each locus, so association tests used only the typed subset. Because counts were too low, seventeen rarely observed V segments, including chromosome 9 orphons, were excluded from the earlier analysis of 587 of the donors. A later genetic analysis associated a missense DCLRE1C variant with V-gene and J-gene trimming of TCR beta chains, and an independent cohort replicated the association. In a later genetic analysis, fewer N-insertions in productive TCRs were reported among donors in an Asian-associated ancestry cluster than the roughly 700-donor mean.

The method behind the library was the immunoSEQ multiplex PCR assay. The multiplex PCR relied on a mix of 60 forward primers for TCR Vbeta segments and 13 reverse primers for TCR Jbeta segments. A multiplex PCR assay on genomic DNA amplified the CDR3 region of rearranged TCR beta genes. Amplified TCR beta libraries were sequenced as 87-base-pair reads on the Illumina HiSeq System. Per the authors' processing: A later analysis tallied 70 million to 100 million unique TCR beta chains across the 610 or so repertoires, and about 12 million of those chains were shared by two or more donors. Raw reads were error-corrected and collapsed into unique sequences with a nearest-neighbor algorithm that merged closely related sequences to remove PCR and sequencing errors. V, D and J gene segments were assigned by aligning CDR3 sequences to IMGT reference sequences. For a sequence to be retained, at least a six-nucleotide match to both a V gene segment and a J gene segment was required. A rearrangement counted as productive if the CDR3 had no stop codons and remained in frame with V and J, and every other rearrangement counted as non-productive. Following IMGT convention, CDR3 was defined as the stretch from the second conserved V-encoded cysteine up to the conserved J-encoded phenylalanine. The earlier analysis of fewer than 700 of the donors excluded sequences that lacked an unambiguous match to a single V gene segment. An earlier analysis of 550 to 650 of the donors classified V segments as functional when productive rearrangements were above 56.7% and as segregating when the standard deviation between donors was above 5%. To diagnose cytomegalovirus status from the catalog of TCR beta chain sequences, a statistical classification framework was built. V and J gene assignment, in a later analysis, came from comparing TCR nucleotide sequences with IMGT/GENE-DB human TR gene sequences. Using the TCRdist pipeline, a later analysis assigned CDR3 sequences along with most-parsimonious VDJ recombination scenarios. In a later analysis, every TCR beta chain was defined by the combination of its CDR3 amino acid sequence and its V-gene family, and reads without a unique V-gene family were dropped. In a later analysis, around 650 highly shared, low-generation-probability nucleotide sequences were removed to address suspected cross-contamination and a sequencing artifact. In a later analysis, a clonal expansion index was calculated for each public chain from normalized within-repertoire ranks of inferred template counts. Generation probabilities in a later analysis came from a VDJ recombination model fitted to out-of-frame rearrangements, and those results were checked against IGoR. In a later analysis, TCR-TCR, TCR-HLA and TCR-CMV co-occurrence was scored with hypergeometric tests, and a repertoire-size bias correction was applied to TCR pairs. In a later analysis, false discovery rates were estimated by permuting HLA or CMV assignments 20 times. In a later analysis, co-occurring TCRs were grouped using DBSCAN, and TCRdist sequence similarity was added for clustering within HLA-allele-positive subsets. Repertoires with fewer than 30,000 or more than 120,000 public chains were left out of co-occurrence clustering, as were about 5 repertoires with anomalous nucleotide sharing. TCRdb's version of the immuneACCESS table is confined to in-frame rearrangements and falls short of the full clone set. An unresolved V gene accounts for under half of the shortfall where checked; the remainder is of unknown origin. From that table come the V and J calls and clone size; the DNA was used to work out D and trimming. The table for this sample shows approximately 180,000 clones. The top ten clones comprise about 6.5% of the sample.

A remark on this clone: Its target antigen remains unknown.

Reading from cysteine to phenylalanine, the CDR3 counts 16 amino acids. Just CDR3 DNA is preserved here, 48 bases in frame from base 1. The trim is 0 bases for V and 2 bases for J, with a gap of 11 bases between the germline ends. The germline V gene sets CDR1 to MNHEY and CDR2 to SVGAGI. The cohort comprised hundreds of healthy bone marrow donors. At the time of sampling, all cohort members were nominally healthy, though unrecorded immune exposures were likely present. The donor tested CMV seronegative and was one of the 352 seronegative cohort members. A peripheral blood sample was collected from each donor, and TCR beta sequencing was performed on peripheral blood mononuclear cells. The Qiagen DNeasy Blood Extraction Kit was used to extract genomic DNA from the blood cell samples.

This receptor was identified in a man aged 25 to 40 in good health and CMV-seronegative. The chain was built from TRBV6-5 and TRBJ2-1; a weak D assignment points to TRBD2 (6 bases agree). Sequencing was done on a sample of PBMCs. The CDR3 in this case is CASSYSRGAAYNEQFF. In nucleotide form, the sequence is TGTGCCAGCAGTTACTCTCGCGGGGCCGCCTACAATGAGCAGTTCTTC.